A selection of T cell receptor beta chains follows, all from one sample in a study of blood T cell repertoires in COVID-19. The assay was immunoSEQ multiplex PCR, and TCRdb's table has in-frame clones only and misses some. The repertoire holds more than 45,000 clones, with around 84% as singletons. What was sequenced was peripheral blood. The source is a woman over 75 with COVID-19, enrolled during active disease. CDR3s include the opening cysteine and the closing phenylalanine or tryptophan. Each record gives: J gene, V gene, CDR3 protein.

TRBJ2-5 | TRBV3-1/TRBV3-2 | CASSLRTGGETQYF
TRBJ1-2 | TRBV7-3 | CASSQKQGAESGYTF
TRBJ1-4 | TRBV28 | CASSAAGGTGANEKLFF
TRBJ1-2 | TRBV13 | CASSSDRGNYGYTF
TRBJ2-7 | TRBV20-1 | CSQQGHEQYF
TRBJ1-4 | TRBV5-5 | CASSLGQDLSNEKLFF
TRBJ2-7 | TRBV28 | CASSSLPGQGGYEQYF
TRBJ1-6 | TRBV9 | CASSVGGDSRGSPLHF
TRBJ1-5 | TRBV7-9 | CASSLATRGGPYSNQPQHF
TRBJ1-2 | TRBV6-6 | CASSYSNGQGDGYTF
TRBJ1-3 | TRBV3-1/TRBV3-2 | CASGQILAADDSGNTIYF
TRBJ2-2 | TRBV2 | CASRVGQITNTGELFF
TRBJ1-1 | TRBV5-5 | CASSLQGHITEAFF
TRBJ1-1 | TRBV6-4 | CASSTDRAARNTEAFF
TRBJ1-1 | TRBV18 | CASSPLGGQENTEAFF
TRBJ1-1 | TRBV5-1 | CASSTHTGTEAFF
TRBJ2-2 | TRBV18 | CASSPLSGNTGELFF
TRBJ2-1 | TRBV6-4 | CASSDRTDSYNEQFF
TRBJ1-2 | TRBV5-1 | CASSLGSFNYGYTF
TRBJ1-3 | TRBV5-1 | CASSLSGSPSEGNTIYF
TRBJ2-5 | TRBV5-8 | CASSLARTAQETQYF
TRBJ1-3 | TRBV11-2 | CASSLLLRAGGLQGNTIYF
TRBJ1-6 | TRBV15 | CATSRDLGNNSPLHF
TRBJ1-2 | TRBV7-9 | CASSPDRAYGYTF
TRBJ1-6 | TRBV18 | CASSPGTGRSPLHF
TRBJ2-2 | TRBV2 | CASSQISAGELFF
TRBJ2-7 | TRBV5-6 | CASSRVFEQYF
TRBJ1-1 | TRBV7-9 | CASSFGHLNTEAFF
TRBJ2-1 | TRBV5-1 | CASSLSGSSQFF
TRBJ2-7 | TRBV29-1 | CSVRSVNRAKTEQYF
TRBJ1-5 | TRBV6-1 | CASSEVRDQPQHF
TRBJ1-2 | TRBV5-1 | CASSLRTVGYGYTF
TRBJ2-2 | TRBV3-1/TRBV3-2 | CASSQRGSSTGELFF
TRBJ1-3 | TRBV19 | CASKMKDTISGNTIYF
TRBJ2-1 | TRBV10-1 | CASSPGRLSEQFF
TRBJ1-2 | TRBV6-4 | CASSDSGGLGYTF
TRBJ1-1 | TRBV10-1 | CASTTGRSDTEAFF
TRBJ1-2 | TRBV5-8 | CASSLGSAAVSTNYGYTF
TRBJ2-5 | TRBV18 | CASSPYQETQYF
TRBJ1-2 | TRBV12-3/TRBV12-4 | CASKRQANYGYTF
TRBJ2-3 | TRBV5-5 | CASSRDSSTDTQYF
TRBJ2-7 | TRBV11-1 | CASSPRQVGKSYEQYF
TRBJ2-1 | TRBV6-1 | CASSEFSGFNEQFF
TRBJ2-3 | TRBV5-4 | CASSLVTSRDTQYF
TRBJ1-2 | TRBV18 | CASSHPGTLYTF
TRBJ2-7 | TRBV11-2 | CASSLDRLAGGPPYEQYF
TRBJ1-1 | TRBV5-1 | CASSPGTAESGTEAFF
TRBJ1-4 | TRBV27 | CASSFKRYEKLFF
TRBJ1-2 | TRBV7-2 | CASSPYRGPGYTF
TRBJ1-2 | TRBV27 | CASSLFPLRQGDGYTF
TRBJ1-1 | TRBV7-3 | CASSSPGSTEAFF
TRBJ1-3 | TRBV30 | CAWIPPGSSGNTIYF
TRBJ2-7 | TRBV18 | CASSPRGRQSYEQYF